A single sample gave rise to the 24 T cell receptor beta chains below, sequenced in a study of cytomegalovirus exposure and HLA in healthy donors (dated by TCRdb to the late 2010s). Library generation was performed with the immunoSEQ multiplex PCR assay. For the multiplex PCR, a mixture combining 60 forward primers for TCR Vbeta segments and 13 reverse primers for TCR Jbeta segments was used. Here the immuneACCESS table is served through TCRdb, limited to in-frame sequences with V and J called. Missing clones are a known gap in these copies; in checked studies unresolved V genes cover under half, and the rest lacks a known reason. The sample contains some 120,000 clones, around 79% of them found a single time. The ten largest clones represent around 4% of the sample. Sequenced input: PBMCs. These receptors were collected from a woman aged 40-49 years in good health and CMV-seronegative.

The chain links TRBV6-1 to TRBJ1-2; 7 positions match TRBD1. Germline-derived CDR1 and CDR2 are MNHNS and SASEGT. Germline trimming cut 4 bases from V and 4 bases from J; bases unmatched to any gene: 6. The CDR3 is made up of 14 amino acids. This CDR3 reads CASSATGVSYGYTF. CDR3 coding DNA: TGTGCCAGCAGTGCCACAGGGGTTTCCTATGGCTACACCTTC.

Written as DNA, the CDR3 is TGCGCCAGCAGCCAAGGATGGGTTGGCGGCTACGAGCAGTACTTC. Its protein product is CASSQGWVGGYEQYF. The rearrangement uses TRBV4-1 and TRBJ2-7, with D uncertain. The germline V and J ends were trimmed by 1 base and 3 bases, with 13 bases remaining between them. Per the germline V gene, CDR1 is MGHRA and CDR2 is YSYEKL. CDR3 length: 15 residues.

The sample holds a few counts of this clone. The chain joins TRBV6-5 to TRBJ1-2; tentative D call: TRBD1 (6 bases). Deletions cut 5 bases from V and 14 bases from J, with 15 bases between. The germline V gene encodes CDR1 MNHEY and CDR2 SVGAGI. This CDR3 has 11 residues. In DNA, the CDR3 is TGTGCCAGCAGTGAAATGGACAGCCTGACCTTC. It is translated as CASSEMDSLTF.

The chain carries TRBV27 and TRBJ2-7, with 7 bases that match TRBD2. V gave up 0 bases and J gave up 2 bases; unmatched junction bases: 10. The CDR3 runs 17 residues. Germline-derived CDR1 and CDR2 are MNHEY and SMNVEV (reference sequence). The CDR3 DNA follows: TGTGCCAGCAGTTTATCGTACGTTTCGGGGAGGGCCTACGAGCAGTACTTC. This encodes CASSLSYVSGRAYEQYF.

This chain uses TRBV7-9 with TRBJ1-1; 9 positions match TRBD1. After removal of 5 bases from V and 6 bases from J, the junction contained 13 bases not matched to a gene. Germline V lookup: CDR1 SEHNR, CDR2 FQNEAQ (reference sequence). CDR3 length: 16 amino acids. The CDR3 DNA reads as TGTGCCAGCAGCCGCGGGACAGGGCACCTCACGGCTGAAGCTTTCTTT. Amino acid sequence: CASSRGTGHLTAEAFF.

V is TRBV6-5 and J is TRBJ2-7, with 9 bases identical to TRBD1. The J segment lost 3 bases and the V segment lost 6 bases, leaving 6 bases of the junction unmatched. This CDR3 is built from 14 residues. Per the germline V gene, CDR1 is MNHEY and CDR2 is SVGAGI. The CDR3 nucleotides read TGTGCCAGCAGCAAACGGGACAGGGACTACGAGCAGTACTTC. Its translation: CASSKRDRDYEQYF.

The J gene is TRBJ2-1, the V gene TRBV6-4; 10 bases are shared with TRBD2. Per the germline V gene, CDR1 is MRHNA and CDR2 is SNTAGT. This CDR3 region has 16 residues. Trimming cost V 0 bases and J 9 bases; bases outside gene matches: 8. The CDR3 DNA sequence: TGTGCCAGCAGTGACTCGTCTAGCGGGAGTTTTGGTGAGCAGTTCTTC. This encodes CASSDSSSGSFGEQFF.

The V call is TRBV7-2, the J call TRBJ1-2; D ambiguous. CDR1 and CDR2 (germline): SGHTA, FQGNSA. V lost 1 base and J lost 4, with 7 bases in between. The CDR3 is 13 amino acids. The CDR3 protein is CASSLDEGYGYTF. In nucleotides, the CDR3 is TGTGCCAGCAGCTTAGATGAGGGCTATGGCTACACCTTC.

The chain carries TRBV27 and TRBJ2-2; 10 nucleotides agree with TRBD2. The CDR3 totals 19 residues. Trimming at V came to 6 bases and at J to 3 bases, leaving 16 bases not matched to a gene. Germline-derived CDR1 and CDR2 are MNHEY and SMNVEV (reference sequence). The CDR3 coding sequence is TGTGCCAGCAGCCCCTATAGCGGGGGGCCCGACTGGGACACCGGGGAGCTGTTTTTT. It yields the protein CASSPYSGGPDWDTGELFF.

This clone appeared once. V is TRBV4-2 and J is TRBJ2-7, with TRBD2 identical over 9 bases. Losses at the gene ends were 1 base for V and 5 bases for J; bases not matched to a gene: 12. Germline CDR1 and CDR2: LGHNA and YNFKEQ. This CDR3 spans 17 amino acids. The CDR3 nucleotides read TGTGCCAGCAGCCAAGGTAGGGCGGGAGGGCCTCTAAACGAGCAGTACTTC. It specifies CASSQGRAGGPLNEQYF.

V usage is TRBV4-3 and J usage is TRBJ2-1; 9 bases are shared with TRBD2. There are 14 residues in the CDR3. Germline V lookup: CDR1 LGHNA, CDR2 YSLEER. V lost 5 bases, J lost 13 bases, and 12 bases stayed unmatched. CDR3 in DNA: TGCGCCAGCAGCGAAACCAGCGGGGGGACCAAACAGTTCTTC. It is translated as CASSETSGGTKQFF.

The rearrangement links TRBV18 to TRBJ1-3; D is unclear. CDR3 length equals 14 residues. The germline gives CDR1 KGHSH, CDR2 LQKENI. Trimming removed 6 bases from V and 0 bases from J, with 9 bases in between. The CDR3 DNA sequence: TGTGCCAGCTCCTTTCCGGGCTCTGGAAACACCATATATTTT. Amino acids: CASSFPGSGNTIYF.

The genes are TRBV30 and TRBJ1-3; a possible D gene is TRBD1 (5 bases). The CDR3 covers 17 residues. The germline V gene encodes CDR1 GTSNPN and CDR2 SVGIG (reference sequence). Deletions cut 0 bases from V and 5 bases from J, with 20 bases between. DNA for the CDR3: TGTGCCTGGAGTGTACGGGGGACGCCCCGCATTCGAAACACCATATATTTT. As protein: CAWSVRGTPRIRNTIYF. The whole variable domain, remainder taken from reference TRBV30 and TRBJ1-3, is SQTIHQWPATLVQPVGSPLSLECTVEGTSNPNLYWYRQAAGRGLQLLFYSVGIGQISSEVPQNLSASRPQDRQFILSSKKLLLSDSGFYLCAWSVRGTPRIRNTIYFGEGSWLTVV.

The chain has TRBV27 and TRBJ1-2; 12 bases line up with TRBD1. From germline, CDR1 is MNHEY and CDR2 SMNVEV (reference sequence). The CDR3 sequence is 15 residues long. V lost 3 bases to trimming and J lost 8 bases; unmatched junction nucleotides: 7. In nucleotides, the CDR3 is TGTGCCAGCAGTTTGGGGGGACAGGGGGCTGGAGGCTACACCTTC. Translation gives CASSLGGQGAGGYTF.

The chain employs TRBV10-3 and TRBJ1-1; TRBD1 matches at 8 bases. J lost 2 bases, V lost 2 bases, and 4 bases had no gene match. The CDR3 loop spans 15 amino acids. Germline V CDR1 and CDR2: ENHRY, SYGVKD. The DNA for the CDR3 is TGTGCCATCAGTGAGGGGCAGGGGGCAAACACTGAAGCTTTCTTT. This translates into CAISEGQGANTEAFF.

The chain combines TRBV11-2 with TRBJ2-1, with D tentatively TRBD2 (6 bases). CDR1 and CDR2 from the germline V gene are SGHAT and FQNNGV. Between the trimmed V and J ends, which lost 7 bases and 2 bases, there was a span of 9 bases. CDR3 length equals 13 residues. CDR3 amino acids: CASMAGTYNEQFF. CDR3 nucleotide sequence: TGTGCCAGCATGGCGGGAACCTACAATGAGCAGTTCTTC. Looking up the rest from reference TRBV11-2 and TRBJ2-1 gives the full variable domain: EAGVAQSPRYKIIEKRQSVAFWCNPISGHATLYWYQQILGQGPKLLIQFQNNGVVDDSQLPKDRFSAERLKGVDSTLKIQPAKLEDSAVYLCASMAGTYNEQFFGPGTRLTVL.

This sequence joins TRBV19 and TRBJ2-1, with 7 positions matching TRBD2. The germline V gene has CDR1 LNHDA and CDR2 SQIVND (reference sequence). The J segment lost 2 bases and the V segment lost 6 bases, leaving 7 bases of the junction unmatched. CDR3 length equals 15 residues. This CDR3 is CASRREGLTYNEQFF. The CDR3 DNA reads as TGTGCCAGTAGGAGGGAGGGGTTAACCTACAATGAGCAGTTCTTC.

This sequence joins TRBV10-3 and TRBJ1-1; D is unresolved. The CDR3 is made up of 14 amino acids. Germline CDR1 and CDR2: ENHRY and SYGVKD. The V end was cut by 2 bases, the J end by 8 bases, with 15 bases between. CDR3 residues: CAISEPGSGAEAFF. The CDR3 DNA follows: TGTGCCATCAGTGAGCCGGGGAGCGGAGCAGAAGCTTTCTTT.

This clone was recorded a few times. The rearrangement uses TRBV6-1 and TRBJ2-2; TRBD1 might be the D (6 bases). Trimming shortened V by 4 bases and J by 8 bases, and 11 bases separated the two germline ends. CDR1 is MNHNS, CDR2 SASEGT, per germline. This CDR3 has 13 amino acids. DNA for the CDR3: TGTGCCAGCAGTGCCCGCGACAGGGGGGAGCTGTTTTTT. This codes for CASSARDRGELFF.

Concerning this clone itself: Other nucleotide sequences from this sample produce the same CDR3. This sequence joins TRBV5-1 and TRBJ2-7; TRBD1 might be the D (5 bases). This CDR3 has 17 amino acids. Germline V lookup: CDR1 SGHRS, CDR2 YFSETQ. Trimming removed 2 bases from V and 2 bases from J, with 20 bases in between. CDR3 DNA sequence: TGCGCCAGCAGCTTAGGGGATTTTAGGGGTTCCGCCTACGAGCAGTACTTC. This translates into CASSLGDFRGSAYEQYF.

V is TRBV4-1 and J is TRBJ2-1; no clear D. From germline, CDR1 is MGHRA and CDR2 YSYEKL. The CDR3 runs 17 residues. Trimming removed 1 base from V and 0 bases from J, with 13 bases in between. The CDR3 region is CASSQVVRTSSYNEQFF. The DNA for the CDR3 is TGCGCCAGCAGCCAAGTCGTCCGCACGAGCTCCTACAATGAGCAGTTCTTC.

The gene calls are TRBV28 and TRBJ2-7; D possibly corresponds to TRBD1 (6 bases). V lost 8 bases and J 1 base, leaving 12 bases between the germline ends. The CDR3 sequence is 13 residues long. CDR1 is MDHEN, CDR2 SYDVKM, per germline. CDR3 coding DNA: TGTGCCAGCGGAATTCAGGGGTCCTACGAGCAGTACTTC. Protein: CASGIQGSYEQYF.

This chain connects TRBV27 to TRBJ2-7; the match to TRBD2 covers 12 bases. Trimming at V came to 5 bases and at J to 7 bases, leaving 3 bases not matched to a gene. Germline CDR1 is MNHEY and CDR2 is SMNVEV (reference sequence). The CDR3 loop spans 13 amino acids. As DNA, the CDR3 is TGTGCCAGCAGTCTGACTAGCGGGGGAGAGCAGTACTTC. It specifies CASSLTSGGEQYF.

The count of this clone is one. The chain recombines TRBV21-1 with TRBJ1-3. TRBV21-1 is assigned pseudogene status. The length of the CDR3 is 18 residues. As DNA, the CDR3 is TGTGCCAGCAGCAAAGCCCCCCCTTGGTCCCGCGAGAGAAACACCATATATTTT. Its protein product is CASSKAPPWSRERNTIYF.